This is a list of T cell receptor beta chains from one sample in a study of T cells in Graves' hyperthyroidism and ophthalmopathy. MiXCR, applied by TCRdb to the multiplex PCR reads, yields one record per CDR3 protein. The repertoire consists of under 800,000 distinct CDR3 sequences, with 14% occurring once and the leading ten covering 10%. The sequencing sample was made of blood. These receptors all come from a woman under 30 with Graves' hyperthyroidism. CDR3s include the opening cysteine and the closing phenylalanine or tryptophan. A D gene is named only where the DNA matches it firmly.

CDR3aa: CASSYTNAGGSEKLFF
d_gene: TRBD1
j_gene: TRBJ1-4
v_gene: TRBV27

CDR3aa: CASSWGTPSSYEQYF
d_gene: .
j_gene: TRBJ2-7
v_gene: TRBV13

CDR3aa: CASSPMGRGGTEASF
d_gene: .
j_gene: TRBJ1-1
v_gene: TRBV7-3

CDR3aa: CASSEGVWGSAYGYTF
d_gene: .
j_gene: TRBJ1-2
v_gene: TRBV2

CDR3aa: CASKRDRAEAFF
d_gene: TRBD1
j_gene: TRBJ1-1
v_gene: TRBV6-1

CDR3aa: CSANFQGQGNTIYF
d_gene: .
j_gene: TRBJ1-3
v_gene: TRBV20-1

CDR3aa: CASSLHVYEQYF
d_gene: .
j_gene: TRBJ2-7
v_gene: TRBV28

CDR3aa: CAWDPRGLGDTGELFF
d_gene: .
j_gene: TRBJ2-2
v_gene: TRBV30

CDR3aa: CASSVGQGMGNEQFF
d_gene: TRBD1
j_gene: TRBJ2-1
v_gene: TRBV9

CDR3aa: CSVEDRNEQYF
d_gene: .
j_gene: TRBJ2-7
v_gene: TRBV29-1

CDR3aa: CAWGINQPQHF
d_gene: .
j_gene: TRBJ1-5
v_gene: TRBV30

CDR3aa: CASRPGTGAGGNQPQHF
d_gene: TRBD1
j_gene: TRBJ1-5
v_gene: TRBV6-1

CDR3aa: CASRTGGAEQYF
d_gene: .
j_gene: TRBJ2-7
v_gene: TRBV2

CDR3aa: CAWSVTGGLETQYF
d_gene: TRBD1
j_gene: TRBJ2-5
v_gene: TRBV30

CDR3aa: CASSFSGLAGQETQYF
d_gene: TRBD2
j_gene: TRBJ2-5
v_gene: TRBV7-9

CDR3aa: CASSLSTGSTEAFF
d_gene: TRBD1
j_gene: TRBJ1-1
v_gene: TRBV18

CDR3aa: CASSRRDTRTSGRDNEQFF
d_gene: TRBD2
j_gene: TRBJ2-1
v_gene: TRBV4-1

CDR3aa: CASGRTTTSTDTQYF
d_gene: .
j_gene: TRBJ2-3
v_gene: TRBV2

CDR3aa: CATMEGNQPQHF
d_gene: .
j_gene: TRBJ1-5
v_gene: TRBV6-1

CDR3aa: CASSSPQGSSDTQYF
d_gene: .
j_gene: TRBJ2-3
v_gene: TRBV7-9

CDR3aa: CASSQGTGKRVTTEAFF
d_gene: .
j_gene: TRBJ1-1
v_gene: TRBV4-1

CDR3aa: CASSFRGKVFF
d_gene: .
j_gene: TRBJ2-2
v_gene: TRBV28

CDR3aa: CASSEENRGQRNTEAFF
d_gene: .
j_gene: TRBJ1-1
v_gene: TRBV6-1

CDR3aa: CASNPLRGSNYGYTF
d_gene: .
j_gene: TRBJ1-2
v_gene: TRBV2

CDR3aa: CASSSGVLASKQETQYF
d_gene: .
j_gene: TRBJ2-5
v_gene: TRBV7-2

CDR3aa: CASSLYAGLTGELFF
d_gene: .
j_gene: TRBJ2-2
v_gene: TRBV5-1

CDR3aa: CASSSHSGSLNEQFF
d_gene: TRBD2
j_gene: TRBJ2-1
v_gene: TRBV7-9

CDR3aa: CASSPSQGSEQFF
d_gene: .
j_gene: TRBJ2-1
v_gene: TRBV18

CDR3aa: CAISEASGGSEQYF
d_gene: TRBD2
j_gene: TRBJ2-7
v_gene: TRBV10-3

CDR3aa: CAWSEDLYEQYF
d_gene: .
j_gene: TRBJ2-7
v_gene: TRBV30

CDR3aa: CSARVLAGGSEQFF
d_gene: TRBD2
j_gene: TRBJ2-1
v_gene: TRBV20-1

CDR3aa: CASSPPTGGAAFF
d_gene: TRBD1
j_gene: TRBJ1-1
v_gene: TRBV7-2

CDR3aa: CASSPRQTSTGETQYF
d_gene: .
j_gene: TRBJ2-5
v_gene: TRBV28

CDR3aa: CSARRQGSNEKLFF
d_gene: TRBD1
j_gene: TRBJ1-4
v_gene: TRBV20-1

CDR3aa: CASSMTGPGELFF
d_gene: TRBD1
j_gene: TRBJ2-2
v_gene: TRBV5-6

CDR3aa: CASGTHEQFF
d_gene: .
j_gene: TRBJ2-1
v_gene: TRBV12-3/TRBV12-4

CDR3aa: CASSRSRIAEAFF
d_gene: .
j_gene: TRBJ1-1
v_gene: TRBV18

CDR3aa: CASRKDGEQFF
d_gene: .
j_gene: TRBJ2-1
v_gene: TRBV6-1

CDR3aa: CATSREGNVQPQHF
d_gene: .
j_gene: TRBJ1-5
v_gene: TRBV15

CDR3aa: CASSHDWMDTGELFF
d_gene: .
j_gene: TRBJ2-2
v_gene: TRBV3-1

CDR3aa: CSARTSGRTGELFF
d_gene: TRBD2
j_gene: TRBJ2-2
v_gene: TRBV20-1

CDR3aa: CATGLTANTEAFF
d_gene: .
j_gene: TRBJ1-1
v_gene: TRBV19